These T cell receptor beta chains were read from a single sample in a study of blood T cells in healthy people across ages. TCRdb reprocessed the 5' RACE reads with MiXCR, giving one entry per CDR3 protein. The sample lists around 1.5 million distinct CDR3 sequences, 34% occurring once. The sequenced material came from blood. The receptor set was obtained from a young woman in good health. Both conserved end residues are part of each CDR3. The D gene is left open where the match is weak. Clone size is stated in some rows and not others, as once, few, many or a class when expanded.

V	size	D	J	DNA	CDR3
TRBV6-5	.	.	TRBJ1-5	TGTGCCAGCAGTGTACAGGGTGGCGGCAATCAGCCCCAGCATTTT	CASSVQGGGNQPQHF
TRBV5-1	few	.	TRBJ2-5	TGCGCCAGCAGCCCGACTCGCGGGACATGGGGGGAGACCCAGTACTTC	CASSPTRGTWGETQYF
TRBV4-2	.	TRBD2	TRBJ2-4	TGTGCCAGCAGCGAGCTAGCGGAGGTAGCCAAAAACATTCAGTACTTC	CASSELAEVAKNIQYF
TRBV28	few	TRBD1	TRBJ2-7	TGTGCCAGCAGTACCCGGGACAGTTGGTACGAGCAGTACTTC	CASSTRDSWYEQYF
TRBV12-3/TRBV12-4	few	TRBD1	TRBJ1-5	TGTGCCAGCAGTCGACAGGGGAGGAATCAGCCCCAGCATTTT	CASSRQGRNQPQHF
TRBV30	.	.	TRBJ2-5	TGTGCCAGCGCTCAGTCGGAGACCCAGTACTTC	CASAQSETQYF
TRBV3-1	few	.	TRBJ2-7	TGTGCCAGCAGCCAAGGATCCGGAGGCAGGGGTCTCCACGAGCAGTACTTC	CASSQGSGGRGLHEQYF
TRBV7-3	.	TRBD2	TRBJ2-1	TGTGCCAGCAGCTTAGTTCCGGGGGGAGTCGTCTCCTACAATGAGCAGTTCTTC	CASSLVPGGVVSYNEQFF
TRBV20-1	.	.	TRBJ1-1	TGCAGTGCTAGAGATCCCTCGGGACTGAACGCTGAAGCTTTCTTT	CSARDPSGLNAEAFF
TRBV28	.	TRBD2	TRBJ2-7	TGTGCCACAGAAGGGACTAGCGGGAGGAACGAGCAGTACTTC	CATEGTSGRNEQYF
TRBV24-1	few	TRBD1	TRBJ2-1	TGTGCCACCAGTGATCCTCGGACAGGGGTCGCGGAGCAGTTCTTC	CATSDPRTGVAEQFF
TRBV10-3	many	.	TRBJ2-5	TGTGCCATCAGCCGGGACTTACAAGGGGAGACCCAGTACTTC	CAISRDLQGETQYF
TRBV14	.	.	TRBJ2-5	TGTGCCAGCAGCCAAGATAACAGGACCCACCAAGAGACCCAGTACTTC	CASSQDNRTHQETQYF
TRBV29-1	many	.	TRBJ1-2	TGCAGCAATGACTATGGCTACACCTTC	CSNDYGYTF
TRBV10-3	few	.	TRBJ2-5	TGTGCCATCAGTGAGTCGGCACGACGCATCGCGACCCAGTACTTC	CAISESARRIATQYF
TRBV6-1	.	.	TRBJ2-7	TGTGCCAGCAGTGTTGAGGGGATCGAGCAGTACTTC	CASSVEGIEQYF
TRBV15	.	.	TRBJ2-7	TGTGCCACCAGCAGGGGTCCTCAGGGTGGTCAGTACTTC	CATSRGPQGGQYF
TRBV6-1	many	TRBD2	TRBJ2-5	TGTGCCAGCAGTGAGACTAGCGGACAAGAGACCCAGTACTTC	CASSETSGQETQYF
TRBV7-8	many	TRBD2	TRBJ2-7	TGTGCCAGCAGCCTTGGGACTAGCGGGGGGATCAGCTCCTACGAGCAGTACTTC	CASSLGTSGGISSYEQYF
TRBV7-9	.	.	TRBJ2-7	TGTGCCAGCAGCACAACTAGGGGGGGCCCCTCCTACGAGCAGTACTTC	CASSTTRGGPSYEQYF
TRBV7-8	few	TRBD2	TRBJ2-1	TGTGCCAGCAGCTTAGCGGCGGCTAGCGGGATTTTCGGTGAGCAGTTCTTC	CASSLAAASGIFGEQFF
TRBV9	few	.	TRBJ2-1	TGTGCCAGCAGCGTAGCTGGAAGCAATGAGCAGTTCTTC	CASSVAGSNEQFF
TRBV29-1	.	.	TRBJ2-1	TGCAGCGTCGGGGACCGCAATGAGCAGTTCTTC	CSVGDRNEQFF
TRBV20-1	few	.	TRBJ1-2	TGCAGTGCTTTCCTCACGGATAACTATGGCTACACCTTC	CSAFLTDNYGYTF
TRBV11-3	.	.	TRBJ2-3	TGTGCCAGCAGCTTGAACATGGAAGATACGCAGTATTTT	CASSLNMEDTQYF
TRBV7-8	.	.	TRBJ1-2	TGTGCCAGCGAACCCGGGGGGCTCCATGGCTACACCTTC	CASEPGGLHGYTF
TRBV29-1	.	.	TRBJ1-1	TGCAGCGTTGACGGGGACGCTGAAGCTTTCTTT	CSVDGDAEAFF